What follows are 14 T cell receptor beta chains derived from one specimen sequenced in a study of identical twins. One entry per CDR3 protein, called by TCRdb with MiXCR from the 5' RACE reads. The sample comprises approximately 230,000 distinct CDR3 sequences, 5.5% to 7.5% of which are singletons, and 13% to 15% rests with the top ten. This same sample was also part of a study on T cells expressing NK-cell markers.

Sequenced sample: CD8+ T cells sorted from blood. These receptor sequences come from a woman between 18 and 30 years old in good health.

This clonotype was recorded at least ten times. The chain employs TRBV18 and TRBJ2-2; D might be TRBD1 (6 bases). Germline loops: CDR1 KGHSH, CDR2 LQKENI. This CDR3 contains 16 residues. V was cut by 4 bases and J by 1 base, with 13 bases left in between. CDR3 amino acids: CASSRFRDKNTGELFF. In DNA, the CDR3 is TGTGCCAGCTCACGTTTCCGGGACAAGAACACCGGGGAGCTGTTTTTT.

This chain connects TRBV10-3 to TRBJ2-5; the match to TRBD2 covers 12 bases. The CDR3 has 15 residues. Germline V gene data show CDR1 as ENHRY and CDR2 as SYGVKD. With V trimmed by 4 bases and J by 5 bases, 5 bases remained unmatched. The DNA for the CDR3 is TGTGCCATCAGTGGGACTAGCGGGGTTGTGGAGACCCAGTACTTC. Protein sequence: CAISGTSGVVETQYF.

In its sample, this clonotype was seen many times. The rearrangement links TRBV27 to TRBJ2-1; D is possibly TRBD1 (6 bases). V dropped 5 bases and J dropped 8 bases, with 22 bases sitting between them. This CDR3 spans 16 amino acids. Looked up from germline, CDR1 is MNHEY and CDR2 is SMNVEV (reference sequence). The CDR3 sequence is CASSPGPGTPMDEQFF. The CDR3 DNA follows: TGTGCCAGCAGTCCGGGACCCGGGACACCTATGGATGAGCAGTTCTTC.

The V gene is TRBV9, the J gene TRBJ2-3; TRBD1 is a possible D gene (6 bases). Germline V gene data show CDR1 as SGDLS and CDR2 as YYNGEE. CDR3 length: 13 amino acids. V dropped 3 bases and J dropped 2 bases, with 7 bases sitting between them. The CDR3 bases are TGTGCCAGCAGCGAGGGGGACACAGATACGCAGTATTTT. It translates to CASSEGDTDTQYF.

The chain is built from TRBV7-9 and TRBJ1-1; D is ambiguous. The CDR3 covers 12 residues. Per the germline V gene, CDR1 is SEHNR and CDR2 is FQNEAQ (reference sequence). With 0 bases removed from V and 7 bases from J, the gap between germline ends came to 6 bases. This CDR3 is CASSLAVGEAFF. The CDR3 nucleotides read TGTGCCAGCAGCTTAGCCGTGGGTGAAGCTTTCTTT.

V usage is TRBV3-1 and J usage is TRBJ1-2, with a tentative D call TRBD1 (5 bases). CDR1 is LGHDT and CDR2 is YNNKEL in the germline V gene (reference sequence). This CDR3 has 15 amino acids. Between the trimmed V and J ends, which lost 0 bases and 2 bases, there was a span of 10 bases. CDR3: CASSQDPGGNYGYTF. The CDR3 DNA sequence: TGTGCCAGCAGCCAAGATCCCGGGGGAAACTATGGCTACACCTTC. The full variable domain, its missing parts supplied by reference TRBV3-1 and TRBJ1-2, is DTAVSQTPKYLVTQMGNDKSIKCEQNLGHDTMYWYKQDSKKFLKIMFSYNNKELIINETVPNRFSPKSPDKAHLNLHINSLELGDSAVYFCASSQDPGGNYGYTFGSGTRLTVV.

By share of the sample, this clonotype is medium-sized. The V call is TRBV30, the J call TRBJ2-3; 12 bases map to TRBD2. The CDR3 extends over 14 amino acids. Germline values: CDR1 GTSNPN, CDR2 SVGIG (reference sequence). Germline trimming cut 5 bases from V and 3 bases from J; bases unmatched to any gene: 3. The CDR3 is CAWGLAGYTDTQYF. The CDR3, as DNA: TGTGCCTGGGGACTAGCGGGATATACAGATACGCAGTATTTT.

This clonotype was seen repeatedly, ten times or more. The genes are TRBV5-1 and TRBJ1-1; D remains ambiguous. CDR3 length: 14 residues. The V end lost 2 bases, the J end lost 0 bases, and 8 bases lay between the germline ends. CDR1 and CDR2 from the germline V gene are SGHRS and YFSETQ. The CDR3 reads CASSLIGMNTEAFF. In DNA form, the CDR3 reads TGCGCCAGCAGCTTAATAGGAATGAACACTGAAGCTTTCTTT.

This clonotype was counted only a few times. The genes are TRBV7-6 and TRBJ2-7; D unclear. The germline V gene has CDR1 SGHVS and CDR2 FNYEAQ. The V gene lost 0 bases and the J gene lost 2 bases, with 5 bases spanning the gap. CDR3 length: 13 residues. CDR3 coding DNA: TGTGCCAGCAGCTTAGCCGACACCTACGAGCAGTACTTC. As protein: CASSLADTYEQYF.

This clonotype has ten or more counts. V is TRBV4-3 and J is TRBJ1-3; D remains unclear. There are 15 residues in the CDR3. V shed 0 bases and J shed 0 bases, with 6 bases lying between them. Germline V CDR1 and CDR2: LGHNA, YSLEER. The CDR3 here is CASSQEQLSGNTIYF. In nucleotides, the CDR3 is TGCGCCAGCAGCCAAGAACAACTCTCTGGAAACACCATATATTTT.

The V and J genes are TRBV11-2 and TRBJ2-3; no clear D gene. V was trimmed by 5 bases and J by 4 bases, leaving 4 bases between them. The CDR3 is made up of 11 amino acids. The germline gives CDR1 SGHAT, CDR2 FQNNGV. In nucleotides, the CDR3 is TGTGCCAGCAGCACGCCAGATACGCAGTATTTT. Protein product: CASSTPDTQYF.

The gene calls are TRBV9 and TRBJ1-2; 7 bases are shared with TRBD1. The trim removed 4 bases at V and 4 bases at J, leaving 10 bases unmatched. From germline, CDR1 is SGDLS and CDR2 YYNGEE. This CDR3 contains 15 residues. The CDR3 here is CASSPETGPFYGYTF. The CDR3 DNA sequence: TGTGCCAGCAGCCCCGAGACAGGGCCCTTCTATGGCTACACCTTC.

CDR3 region: CASSPWGNQPQHF. CDR3 in DNA: TGTGCCAGCAGCCCGTGGGGGAATCAGCCCCAGCATTTT. J is TRBJ1-5 and V is TRBV9, with a weak D call TRBD1 (5 bases). CDR3 length equals 13 residues. The V end lost 4 bases, the J end lost 4 bases, and 9 bases lay between the germline ends. Germline CDR1 and CDR2: SGDLS and YYNGEE.

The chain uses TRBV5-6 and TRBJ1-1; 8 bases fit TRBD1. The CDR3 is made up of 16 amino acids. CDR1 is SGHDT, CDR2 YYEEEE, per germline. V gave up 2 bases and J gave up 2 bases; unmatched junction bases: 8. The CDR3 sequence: CASSLEGQGINTEAFF. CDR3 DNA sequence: TGTGCCAGCAGCTTAGAAGGACAGGGAATAAACACTGAAGCTTTCTTT.